Sequencing of this T cell receptor beta chain was carried out in a study of T cell repertoires in cytomegalovirus infection. Broader study findings: In two of eight donors, the top clonotype was HLA-C-restricted CMV-specific.

Trimming took off 0 bases at V and 7 bases at J, with 18 bases between the two ends. Germline loops: CDR1 SGDLS, CDR2 YYNGEE. The length of the CDR3 is 16 residues. TCRdb reprocessed the reads via MiXCR and lists one record per CDR3 protein. Here the sample spans hundreds of thousands of distinct CDR3 sequences, 20% to 30% being singletons. This clonotype was counted a few times. The antigen is not known. Sequenced: CD8+ T cells from PBMCs. The V gene is TRBV9, the J gene TRBJ2-3; D perhaps matches TRBD2 (6 bases). The receptor comes from a human donor in good health (CMV status not recorded). Some clones in this sample may be carry-over from other donors' samples. The CDR3 DNA is TGTGCCAGCAGCGTAGGCGGGACTGTGTTTACAAATACGCAGTATTTT. The encoded protein is CASSVGGTVFTNTQYF. The full variable domain, rest sourced from reference TRBV9 and TRBJ2-3, is DSGVTQTPKHLITATGQRVTLRCSPRSGDLSVYWYQQSLDQGLQFLIQYYNGEERAKGNILERFSAQQFPDLHSELNLSSLELGDSALYFCASSVGGTVFTNTQYFGPGTRLTVL.